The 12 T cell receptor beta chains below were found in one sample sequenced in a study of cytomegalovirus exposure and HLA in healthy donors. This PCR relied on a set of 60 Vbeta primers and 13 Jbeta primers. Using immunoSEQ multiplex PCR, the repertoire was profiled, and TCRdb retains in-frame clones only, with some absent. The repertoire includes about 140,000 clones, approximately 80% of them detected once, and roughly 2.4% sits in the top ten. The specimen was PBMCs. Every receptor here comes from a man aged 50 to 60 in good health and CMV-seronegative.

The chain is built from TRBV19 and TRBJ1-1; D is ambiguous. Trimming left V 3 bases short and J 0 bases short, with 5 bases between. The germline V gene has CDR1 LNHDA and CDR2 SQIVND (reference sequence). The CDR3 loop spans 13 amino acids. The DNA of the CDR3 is TGTGCCAGTAGTATTACAGTGAACACTGAAGCTTTCTTT. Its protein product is CASSITVNTEAFF.

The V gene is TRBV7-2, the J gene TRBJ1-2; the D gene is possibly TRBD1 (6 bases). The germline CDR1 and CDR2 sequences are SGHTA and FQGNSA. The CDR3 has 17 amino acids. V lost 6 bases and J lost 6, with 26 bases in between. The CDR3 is CASSQSPGTSLGHGYTF. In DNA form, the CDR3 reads TGTGCCAGCAGTCAAAGTCCCGGGACATCTTTAGGTCATGGCTACACCTTC.

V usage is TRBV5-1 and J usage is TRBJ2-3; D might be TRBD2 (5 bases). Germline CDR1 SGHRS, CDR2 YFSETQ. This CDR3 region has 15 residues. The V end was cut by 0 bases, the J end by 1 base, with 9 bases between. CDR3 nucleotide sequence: TGCGCCAGCAGCTTGGCCGCGGGTGGCACAGATACGCAGTATTTT. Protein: CASSLAAGGTDTQYF.

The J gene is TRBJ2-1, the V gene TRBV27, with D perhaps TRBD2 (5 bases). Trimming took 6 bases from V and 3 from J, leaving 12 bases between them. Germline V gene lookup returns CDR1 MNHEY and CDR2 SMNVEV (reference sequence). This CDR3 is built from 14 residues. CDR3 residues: CASSKEGSYNEQFF. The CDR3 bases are TGTGCCAGCAGCAAAGAGGGCAGCTACAATGAGCAGTTCTTC.

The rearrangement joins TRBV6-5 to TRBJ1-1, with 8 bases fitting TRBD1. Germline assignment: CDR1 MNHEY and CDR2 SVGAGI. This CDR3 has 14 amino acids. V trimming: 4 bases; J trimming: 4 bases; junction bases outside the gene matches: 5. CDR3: CASSSDRGSTEAFF. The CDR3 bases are TGTGCCAGCAGTTCCGACAGGGGAAGCACTGAAGCTTTCTTT.

This CDR3 reads CASSIHPSDTHYGYTF. CDR3 DNA sequence: TGTGCCAGTAGTATACACCCCTCGGACACCCACTATGGCTACACCTTC. V is TRBV19 and J is TRBJ1-2, with D tentatively TRBD1 (5 bases). Between the trimmed V and J ends, which lost 2 bases and 3 bases, there was a span of 16 bases. The CDR3 loop spans 16 amino acids. CDR1 and CDR2 from the germline V gene are LNHDA and SQIVND (reference sequence). Variable domain in full (rest from reference TRBV19 and TRBJ1-2): DGGITQSPKYLFRKEGQNVTLSCEQNLNHDAMYWYRQDPGQGLRLIYYSQIVNDFQKGDIAEGYSVSREKKESFPLTVTSAQKNPTAFYLCASSIHPSDTHYGYTFGSGTRLTVV.

CDR3 in amino acids: CSVEEQGRLTDTQYF. The CDR3 coding sequence is TGCAGCGTTGAGGAACAGGGGAGGCTCACAGATACGCAGTATTTT. This sequence joins TRBV29-1 and TRBJ2-3; D possibly corresponds to TRBD1 (7 bases). The CDR3 covers 15 residues. Trimming removed 3 bases from V and 2 bases from J, with 15 bases in between. Germline V gene data show CDR1 as SQVTM and CDR2 as ANQGSEA.

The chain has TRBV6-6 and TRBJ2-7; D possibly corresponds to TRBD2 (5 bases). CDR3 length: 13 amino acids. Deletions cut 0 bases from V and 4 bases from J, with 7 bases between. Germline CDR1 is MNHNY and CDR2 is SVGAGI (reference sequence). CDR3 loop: CASSYSRDYEQYF. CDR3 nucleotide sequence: TGTGCCAGCAGTTACTCACGGGATTACGAGCAGTACTTC.

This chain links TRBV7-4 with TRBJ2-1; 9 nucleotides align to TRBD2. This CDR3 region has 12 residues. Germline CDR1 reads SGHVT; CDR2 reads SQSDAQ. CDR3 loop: CDVGGRAGEQFF. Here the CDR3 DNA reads TGTGACGTCGGCGGGAGGGCCGGTGAGCAGTTCTTC.

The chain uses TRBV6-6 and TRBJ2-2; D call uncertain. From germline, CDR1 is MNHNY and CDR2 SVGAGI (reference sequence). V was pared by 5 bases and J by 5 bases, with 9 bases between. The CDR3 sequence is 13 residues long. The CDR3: CASSPENTGELFF. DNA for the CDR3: TGTGCCAGCAGTCCCGAGAATACCGGGGAGCTGTTTTTT.

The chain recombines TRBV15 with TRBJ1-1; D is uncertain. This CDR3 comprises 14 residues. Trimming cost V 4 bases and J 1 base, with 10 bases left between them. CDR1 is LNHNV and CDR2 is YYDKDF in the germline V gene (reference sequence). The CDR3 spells CATSTPVRNTEAFF. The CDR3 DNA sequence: TGTGCCACCAGCACCCCCGTGAGGAACACTGAAGCTTTCTTT. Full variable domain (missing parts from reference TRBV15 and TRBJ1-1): DAMVIQNPRYQVTQFGKPVTLSCSQTLNHNVMYWYQQKSSQAPKLLFHYYDKDFNNEADTPDNFQSRRPNTSFCFLDIRSPGLGDTAMYLCATSTPVRNTEAFFGQGTRLTVV.

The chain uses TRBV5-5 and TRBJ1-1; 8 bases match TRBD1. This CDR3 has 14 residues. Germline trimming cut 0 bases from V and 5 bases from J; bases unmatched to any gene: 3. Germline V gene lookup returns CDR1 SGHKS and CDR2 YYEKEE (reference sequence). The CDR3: CASSLVQGGTEAFF. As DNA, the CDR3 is TGTGCCAGCAGCTTGGTACAGGGGGGGACTGAAGCTTTCTTT.